The rows below give T cell receptor beta chains drawn from one sample of a study of human T cells and chemical hapten exposure. Using its own MiXCR run on the RACE reads, TCRdb lists one record per CDR3 protein. Altogether roughly 100,000 distinct CDR3 sequences are present, about 34% being singletons, with the ten largest covering approximately 3%. The specimen comprised whole blood, sampled in connection with sensitization to the hapten diphenylcyclopropenone (DPC). Every receptor here comes from a man in his forties with alopecia areata. Some clones in this sample may be carry-over from other donors' samples. Both conserved end residues are part of each CDR3.

TRBV12-5	CASGLVIGPGYGYTF
TRBV7-2	CASSFSLATKGEQFF
TRBV19	CASSIWGGETQYF
TRBV6-2/TRBV6-3	CAITRGAGRTGELFF
TRBV9	CASSVSSGRVYEQYF
TRBV12-3/TRBV12-4	CASSHEGAYEQYF
TRBV3-1	CASSQFQESTDTQYF
TRBV7-2	CASTIQRARAATEAFF
TRBV7-2	CASSLNRGRISEAFF
TRBV29-1	CSVPGGLSTDTQYF
TRBV7-2	CASSPNRAKNIQYF
TRBV10-3	CAISEKGKPNFKNTEAFF
TRBV5-6	CASSLLLPGLGTYKQVGTQYF
TRBV5-1	CASRPDVGGEQYF
TRBV24-1	CATSDPSSSGRFIDTQYF
TRBV12-3/TRBV12-4	CASSLAREQYF
TRBV3-1	CASSHPGLRITDNTGELFF